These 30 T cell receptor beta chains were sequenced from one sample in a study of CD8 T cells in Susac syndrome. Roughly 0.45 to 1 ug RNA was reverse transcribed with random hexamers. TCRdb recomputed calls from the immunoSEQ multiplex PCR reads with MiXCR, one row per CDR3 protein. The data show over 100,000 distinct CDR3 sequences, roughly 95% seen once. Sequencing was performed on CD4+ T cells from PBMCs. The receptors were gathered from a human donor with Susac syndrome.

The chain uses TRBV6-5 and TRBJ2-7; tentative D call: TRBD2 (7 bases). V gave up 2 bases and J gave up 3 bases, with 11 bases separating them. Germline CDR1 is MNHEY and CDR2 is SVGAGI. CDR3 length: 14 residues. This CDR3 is CASSYRGGDYEQYF. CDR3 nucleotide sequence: TGTGCCAGCAGTTACAGGGGGGGAGACTACGAGCAGTACTTC.

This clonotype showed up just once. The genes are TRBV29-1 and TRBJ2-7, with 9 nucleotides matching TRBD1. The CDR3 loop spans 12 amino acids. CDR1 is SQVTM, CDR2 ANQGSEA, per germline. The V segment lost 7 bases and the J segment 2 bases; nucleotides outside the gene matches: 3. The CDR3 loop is CSARQGAYEQYF. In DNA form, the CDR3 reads TGCAGCGCCCGACAGGGGGCCTACGAGCAGTACTTC.

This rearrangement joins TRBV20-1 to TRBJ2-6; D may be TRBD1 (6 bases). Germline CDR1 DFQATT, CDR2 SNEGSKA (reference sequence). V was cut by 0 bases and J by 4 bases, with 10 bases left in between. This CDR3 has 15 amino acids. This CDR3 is CSARDATGGANVLTF. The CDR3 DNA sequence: TGCAGTGCTAGAGACGCGACAGGAGGGGCCAACGTCCTGACTTTC.

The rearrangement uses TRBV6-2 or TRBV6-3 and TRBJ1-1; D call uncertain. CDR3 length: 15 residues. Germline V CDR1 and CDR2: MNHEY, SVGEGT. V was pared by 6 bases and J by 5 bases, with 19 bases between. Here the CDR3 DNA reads TGTGCCAGCAGCCCGACTGCAACCCGCTGGACTGAAGCTTTCTTT. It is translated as CASSPTATRWTEAFF.

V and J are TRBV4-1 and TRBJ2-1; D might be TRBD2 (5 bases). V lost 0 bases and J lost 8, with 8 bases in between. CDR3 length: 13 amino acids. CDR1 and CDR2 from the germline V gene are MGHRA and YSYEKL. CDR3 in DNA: TGCGCCAGCAGCCAAGAGAGGGCTGATGAGCAGTTCTTC. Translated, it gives CASSQERADEQFF.

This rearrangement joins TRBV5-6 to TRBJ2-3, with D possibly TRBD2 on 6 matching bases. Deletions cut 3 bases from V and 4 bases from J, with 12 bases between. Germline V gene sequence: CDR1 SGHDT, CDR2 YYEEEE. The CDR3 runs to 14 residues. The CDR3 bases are TGTGCCAGCAGCTCTCCGACTAGTGCAGATACGCAGTATTTT. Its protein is CASSSPTSADTQYF.

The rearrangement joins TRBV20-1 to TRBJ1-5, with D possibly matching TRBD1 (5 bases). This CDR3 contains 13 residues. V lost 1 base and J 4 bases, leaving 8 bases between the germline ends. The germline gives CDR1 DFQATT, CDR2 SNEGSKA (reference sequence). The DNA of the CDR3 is TGCAGTGCTAGAGCGTCAGGGAATCAGCCCCAGCATTTT. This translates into CSARASGNQPQHF.

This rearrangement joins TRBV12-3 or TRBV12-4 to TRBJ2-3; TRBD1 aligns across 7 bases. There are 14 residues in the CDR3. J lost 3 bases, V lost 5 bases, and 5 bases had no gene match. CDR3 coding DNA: TGTGCCAGCAGTGACAGGGTTTGGACAGATACGCAGTATTTT. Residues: CASSDRVWTDTQYF.

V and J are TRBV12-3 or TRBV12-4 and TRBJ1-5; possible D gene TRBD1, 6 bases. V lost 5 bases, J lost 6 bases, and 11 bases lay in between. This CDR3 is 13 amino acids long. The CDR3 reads CASSPGVGQPQHF. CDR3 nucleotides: TGTGCCAGCAGTCCAGGGGTGGGTCAGCCCCAGCATTTT.

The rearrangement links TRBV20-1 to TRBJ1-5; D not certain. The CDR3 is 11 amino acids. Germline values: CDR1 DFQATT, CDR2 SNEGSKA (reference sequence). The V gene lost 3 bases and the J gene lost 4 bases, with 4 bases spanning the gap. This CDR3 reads CSASGNQPQHF. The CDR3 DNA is TGCAGTGCTAGTGGTAATCAGCCCCAGCATTTT.

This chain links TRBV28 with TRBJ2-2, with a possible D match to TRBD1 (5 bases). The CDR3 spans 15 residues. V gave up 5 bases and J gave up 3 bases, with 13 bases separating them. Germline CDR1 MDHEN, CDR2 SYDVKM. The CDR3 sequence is CASSPPRQYTGELFF. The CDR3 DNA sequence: TGTGCCAGCAGTCCCCCTAGACAGTACACCGGGGAGCTGTTTTTT.

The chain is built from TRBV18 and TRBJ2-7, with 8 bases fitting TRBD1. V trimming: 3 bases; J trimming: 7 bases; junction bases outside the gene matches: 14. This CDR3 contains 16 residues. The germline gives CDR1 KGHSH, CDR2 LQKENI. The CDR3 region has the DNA TGTGCCAGCTCACCTATGGACAGGGCCCTTCTAAGAGAGCAGTACTTC. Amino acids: CASSPMDRALLREQYF.

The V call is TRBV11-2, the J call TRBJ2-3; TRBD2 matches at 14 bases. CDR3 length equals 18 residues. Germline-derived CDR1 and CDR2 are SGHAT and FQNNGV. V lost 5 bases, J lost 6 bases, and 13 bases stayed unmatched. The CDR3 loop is CASSVGTSGRAAWDTQYF. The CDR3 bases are TGTGCCAGCAGCGTCGGGACTAGCGGGAGAGCCGCCTGGGATACGCAGTATTTT.

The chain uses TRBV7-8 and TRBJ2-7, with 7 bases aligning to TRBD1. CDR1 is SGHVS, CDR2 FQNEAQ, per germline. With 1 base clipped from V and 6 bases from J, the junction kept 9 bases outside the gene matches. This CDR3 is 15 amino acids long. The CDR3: CASSLGGRGRSEQYF. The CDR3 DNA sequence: TGTGCCAGCAGCTTAGGCGGCAGGGGGAGAAGCGAGCAGTACTTC.

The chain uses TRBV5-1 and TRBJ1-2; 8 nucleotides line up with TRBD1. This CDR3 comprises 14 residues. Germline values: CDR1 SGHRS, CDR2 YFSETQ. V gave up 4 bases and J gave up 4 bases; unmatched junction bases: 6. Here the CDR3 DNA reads TGCGCCAGCAGCCTTCGACAGGGGACCTATGGCTACACCTTC. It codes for CASSLRQGTYGYTF.

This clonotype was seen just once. CDR3 loop: CASSLASYNEQFF. CDR3 nucleotide sequence: TGTGCCAGCAGCTTGGCCTCATACAATGAGCAGTTCTTC. J is TRBJ2-1 and V is TRBV5-4; D is undetermined. Trimming stripped 0 bases from V and 4 bases from J, with 5 bases between. Germline V lookup: CDR1 SGHNT, CDR2 YYREEE (reference sequence). This CDR3 has 13 amino acids.

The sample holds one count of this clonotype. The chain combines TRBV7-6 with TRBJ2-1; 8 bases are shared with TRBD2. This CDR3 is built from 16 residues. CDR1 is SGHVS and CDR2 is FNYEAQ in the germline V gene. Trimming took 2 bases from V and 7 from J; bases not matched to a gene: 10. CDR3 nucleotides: TGTGCCAGCAGCTTACGGCATCCGGGACTAGAGAATGAGCAGTTCTTC. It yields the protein CASSLRHPGLENEQFF.

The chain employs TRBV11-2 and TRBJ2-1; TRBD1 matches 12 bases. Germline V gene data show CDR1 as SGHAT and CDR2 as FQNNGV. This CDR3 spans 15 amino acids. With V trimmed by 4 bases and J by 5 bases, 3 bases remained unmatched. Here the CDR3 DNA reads TGTGCCAGCAGCTCTAGGGACAGGGGGCACAATGAGCAGTTCTTC. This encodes CASSSRDRGHNEQFF.

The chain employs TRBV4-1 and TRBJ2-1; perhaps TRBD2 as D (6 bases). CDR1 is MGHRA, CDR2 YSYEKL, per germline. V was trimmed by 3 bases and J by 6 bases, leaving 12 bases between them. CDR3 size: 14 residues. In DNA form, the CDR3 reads TGCGCCAGCAGCCAGGCCGGGAGTGCCAATGAGCAGTTCTTC. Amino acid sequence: CASSQAGSANEQFF.

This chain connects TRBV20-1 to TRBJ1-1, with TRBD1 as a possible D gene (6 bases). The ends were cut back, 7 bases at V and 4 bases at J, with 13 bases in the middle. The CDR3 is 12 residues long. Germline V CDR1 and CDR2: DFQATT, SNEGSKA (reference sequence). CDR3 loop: CSVYRATTEAFF. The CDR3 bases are TGCAGTGTGTACAGGGCCACCACTGAAGCTTTCTTT.

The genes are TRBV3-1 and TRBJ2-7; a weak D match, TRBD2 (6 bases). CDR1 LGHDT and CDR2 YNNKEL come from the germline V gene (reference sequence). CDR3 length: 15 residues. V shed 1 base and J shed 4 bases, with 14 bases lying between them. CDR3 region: CASSQGREVWYEQYF. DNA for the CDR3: TGTGCCAGCAGCCAAGGTAGGGAGGTATGGTACGAGCAGTACTTC.

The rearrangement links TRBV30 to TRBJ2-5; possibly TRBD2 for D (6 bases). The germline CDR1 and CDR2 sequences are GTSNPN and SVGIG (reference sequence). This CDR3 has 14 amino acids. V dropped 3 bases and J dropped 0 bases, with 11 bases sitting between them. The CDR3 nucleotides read TGTGCCTGGAGAGCTAGCGCCAACCAAGAGACCCAGTACTTC. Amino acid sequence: CAWRASANQETQYF.

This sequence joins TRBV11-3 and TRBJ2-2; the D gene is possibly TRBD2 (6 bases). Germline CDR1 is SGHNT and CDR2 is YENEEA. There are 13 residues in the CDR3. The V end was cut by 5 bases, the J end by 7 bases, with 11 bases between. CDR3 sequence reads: CASSPRGIGELFF. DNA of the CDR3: TGTGCCAGCAGCCCCCGGGGGATCGGGGAGCTGTTTTTT.

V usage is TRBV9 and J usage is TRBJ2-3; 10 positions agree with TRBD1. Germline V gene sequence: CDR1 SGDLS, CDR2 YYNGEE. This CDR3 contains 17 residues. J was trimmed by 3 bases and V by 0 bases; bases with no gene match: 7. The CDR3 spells CASSVEPGTGVTDTQYF. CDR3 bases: TGTGCCAGCAGCGTAGAGCCGGGGACAGGGGTAACAGATACGCAGTATTTT.

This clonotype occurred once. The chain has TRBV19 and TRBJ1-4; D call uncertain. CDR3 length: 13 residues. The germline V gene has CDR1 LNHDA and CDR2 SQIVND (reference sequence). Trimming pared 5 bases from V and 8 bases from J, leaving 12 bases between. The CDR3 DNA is TGTGCCAGTAGTGAAAGGACGGACGAAAAACTGTTTTTT. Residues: CASSERTDEKLFF.

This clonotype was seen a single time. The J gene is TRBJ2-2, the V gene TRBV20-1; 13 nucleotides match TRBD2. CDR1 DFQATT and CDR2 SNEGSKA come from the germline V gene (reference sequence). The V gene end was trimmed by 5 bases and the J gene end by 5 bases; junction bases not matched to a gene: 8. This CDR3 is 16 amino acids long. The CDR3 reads CSARSGTSGNTGELFF. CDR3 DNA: TGCAGTGCTCGATCCGGGACTAGCGGGAATACCGGGGAGCTGTTTTTT.

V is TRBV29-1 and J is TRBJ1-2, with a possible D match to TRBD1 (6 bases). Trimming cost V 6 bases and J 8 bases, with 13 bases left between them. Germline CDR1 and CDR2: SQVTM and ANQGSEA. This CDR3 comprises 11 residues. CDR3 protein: CSVGGQRGYTF. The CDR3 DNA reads TGCAGCGTGGGGGGGCAACGGGGCTACACCTTC. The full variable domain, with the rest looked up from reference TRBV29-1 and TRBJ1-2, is SAVISQKPSRDICQRGTSLTIQCQVDSQVTMMFWYRQQPGQSLTLIATANQGSEATYESGFVIDKFPISRPNLTFSTLTVSNMSPEDSSIYLCSVGGQRGYTFGSGTRLTVV.

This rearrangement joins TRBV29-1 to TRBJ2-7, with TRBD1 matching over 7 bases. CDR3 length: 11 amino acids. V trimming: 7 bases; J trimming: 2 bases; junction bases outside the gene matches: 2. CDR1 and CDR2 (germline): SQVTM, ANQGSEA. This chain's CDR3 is CSAGQAYEQYF. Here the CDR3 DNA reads TGCAGCGCCGGACAGGCCTACGAGCAGTACTTC.

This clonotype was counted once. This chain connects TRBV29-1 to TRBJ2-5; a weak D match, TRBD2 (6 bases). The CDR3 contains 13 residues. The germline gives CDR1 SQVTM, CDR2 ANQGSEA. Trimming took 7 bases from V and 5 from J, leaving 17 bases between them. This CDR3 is CSARRASRETQYF. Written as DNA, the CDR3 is TGCAGCGCTCGGAGGGCTAGCCGGGAGACCCAGTACTTC.

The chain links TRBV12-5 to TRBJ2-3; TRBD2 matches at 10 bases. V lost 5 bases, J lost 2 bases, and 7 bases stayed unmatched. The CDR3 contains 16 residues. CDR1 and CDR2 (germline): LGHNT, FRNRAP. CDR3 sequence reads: CASGLRTSGFTDTQYF. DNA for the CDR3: TGTGCTAGTGGTCTCCGGACTAGCGGATTCACAGATACGCAGTATTTT.